This T cell receptor beta chain was documented in a study of blood T cell repertoires in COVID-19. The table came from immunoSEQ multiplex PCR; TCRdb's copy has only in-frame clones and leaves some out. This table holds about 85,000 clones, around 91% found once. CDR1 KGHSH and CDR2 LQKENI come from the germline V gene. The V and J ends lost 8 bases and 0 bases, in that order; junction bases with no gene match: 5. CDR3 length: 15 residues. The chain combines TRBV18 with TRBJ2-3, with TRBD2 identical over 10 bases. The specimen sequenced was peripheral blood. The sequence was obtained from a woman of 80 years or more with active or convalescent COVID-19. The CDR3 nucleotides are TGTGCCAGCCGATCGACTAGCGGGAGCACAGATACGCAGTATTTT. This sequence encodes CASRSTSGSTDTQYF. Full variable domain (remainder filled in from reference TRBV18 and TRBJ2-3): NAGVMQNPRHLVRRRGQEARLRCSPMKGHSHVYWYRQLPEEGLKFMVYLQKENIIDESGMPKERFSAEFPKEGPSILRIQQVVRGDSAAYFCASRSTSGSTDTQYFGPGTRLTVL.